The clone carrying this T cell receptor (beta chain) was picked up one time. Some clones are missing from TCRdb's copy, which holds only in-frame ones; the method was immunoSEQ multiplex PCR. The sample yields 35,000 to 45,000 clones, roughly nine tenths seen once. This entry belongs to a study of T cell changes during pregnancy in multiple sclerosis. The CDR3 is 14 residues long. With V trimmed by 5 bases and J by 2 bases, 5 bases remained unmatched. Germline CDR1 and CDR2: SNHLY and FYNNEI. The receptor was derived from a female donor with multiple sclerosis, enrolled in a pregnancy study. Sequences were derived from CD4+ T cells from peripheral blood mononuclear cells, sampled after pregnancy. The chain has TRBV2 and TRBJ1-2, with 7 positions matching TRBD1. CDR3 sequence reads: CASSQLTGNYGYTF. As DNA, the CDR3 is TGTGCCAGCAGTCAGCTGACAGGGAACTATGGCTACACCTTC.